Below are 29 T cell receptor beta chains sequenced from a single sample in a study of cytomegalovirus exposure and HLA in healthy donors. The PCR contained 60 Vbeta and 13 Jbeta primers. Repertoires were generated with immunoSEQ multiplex PCR, while TCRdb's copy carries only in-frame clones and drops some. The sample yields about 120,000 clones, roughly 83% seen once. Material: PBMCs. The source is a man aged 25-45 years in good health and CMV-seropositive.

The chain joins TRBV27 to TRBJ2-5; TRBD2 agrees at 8 bases. With the DNA end fitting TRBJ2-7 better, the J assignment may be wrong. Germline CDR1 is MNHEY and CDR2 is SMNVEV (reference sequence). CDR3 length: 18 residues. CDR3 residues: CASSPLYASSGVGYEQYF. The CDR3 bases are TGTGCCAGCAGTCCACTATATGCGAGTAGCGGGGTAGGGTACGAGCAGTACTTC.

This clone appeared a single time. The chain is built from TRBV5-4 and TRBJ2-3; TRBD2 matches 10 bases. This CDR3 comprises 18 residues. Germline lookup yields CDR1 SGHNT and CDR2 YYREEE (reference sequence). The trim removed 4 bases at V and 2 bases at J, leaving 13 bases unmatched. CDR3 region: CASSRPTSGPDDTDTQYF. As DNA, the CDR3 is TGTGCCAGCAGCCGGCCGACTAGCGGGCCGGATGACACAGATACGCAGTATTTT. The whole variable domain, filled in from reference TRBV5-4 and TRBJ2-3, reads ETGVTQSPTHLIKTRGQQVTLRCSSQSGHNTVSWYQQALGQGPQFIFQYYREEENGRGNFPPRFSGLQFPNYSSELNVNALELDDSALYLCASSRPTSGPDDTDTQYFGPGTRLTVL.

The chain has TRBV5-1 and TRBJ1-1, with TRBD1 identical over 8 bases. The germline V gene has CDR1 SGHRS and CDR2 YFSETQ. This CDR3 spans 14 amino acids. With 4 bases clipped from V and 4 bases from J, the junction kept 6 bases outside the gene matches. The DNA of the CDR3 is TGCGCCAGCAGCACCCAACAGGGGGTCACTGAAGCTTTCTTT. Translated, it gives CASSTQQGVTEAFF.

V gene TRBV5-1 combines with J gene TRBJ1-2, with 9 bases fitting TRBD1. Trimming cost V 2 bases and J 8 bases; bases outside gene matches: 7. This CDR3 contains 14 residues. The germline CDR1 and CDR2 sequences are SGHRS and YFSETQ. For the CDR3, the DNA is TGCGCCAGCAGCTTCGGACAGGGGTCGGGCGGCTACACCTTC. Translating it yields CASSFGQGSGGYTF.

The rearrangement uses TRBV20-1 and TRBJ1-2; D might be TRBD1 (5 bases). V was shortened by 5 bases and J by 6 bases, with 7 bases between the two germline ends. The CDR3 is made up of 10 amino acids. The germline gives CDR1 DFQATT, CDR2 SNEGSKA (reference sequence). The CDR3, as DNA: TGCAGTGCTTTCAGGGATGGCTACACCTTC. Amino acids: CSAFRDGYTF.

The chain couples TRBV29-1 to TRBJ2-5, with TRBD1 identical over 7 bases. Germline V CDR1 and CDR2: SQVTM, ANQGSEA. J was trimmed by 2 bases and V by 8 bases; bases with no gene match: 2. This CDR3 contains 11 residues. Here the CDR3 DNA reads TGCAGCTGGGGACAGCAAGAGACCCAGTACTTC. Translated, it gives CSWGQQETQYF.

The chain recombines TRBV29-1 with TRBJ1-1; no clear D. Germline CDR1 is SQVTM and CDR2 is ANQGSEA. This CDR3 region has 13 residues. The germline V and J ends were trimmed by 2 bases and 1 base, with 8 bases remaining between them. The CDR3 region has the DNA TGCAGCGTTGAACGGGGTCCGAACACTGAAGCTTTCTTT. It yields the protein CSVERGPNTEAFF.

This clone appeared a single time. V is TRBV30 and J is TRBJ1-1, with D hard to call. The CDR3 length is 11 residues. Between the trimmed V and J ends, which lost 3 bases and 1 base, there was a span of 3 bases. Germline V CDR1 and CDR2: GTSNPN, SVGIG (reference sequence). CDR3 DNA: TGTGCCTGGAGCAAGAACACTGAAGCTTTCTTT. Its translation is CAWSKNTEAFF.

The chain is built from TRBV6-5 and TRBJ2-7; 9 bases agree with TRBD2. V lost 8 bases, J lost 3 bases, and 8 bases stayed unmatched. Germline V CDR1 and CDR2: MNHEY, SVGAGI. The CDR3 sequence is 14 residues long. CDR3 sequence (DNA): TGTGCCAGCCGCATCAGCGGGAGGAACTACGAGCAGTACTTC. This sequence encodes CASRISGRNYEQYF.

In DNA form, the CDR3 reads TGTGCCAGCAGCGGGGACAGAAGGGGCTACACCTTC. Translation: CASSGDRRGYTF. This chain links TRBV5-4 with TRBJ1-2, with 7 bases fitting TRBD1. The CDR3 length is 12 residues. The ends lost 4 bases at V and 8 bases at J; junction bases unmatched: 5. Germline V gene lookup returns CDR1 SGHNT and CDR2 YYREEE (reference sequence). Looking up the rest from reference TRBV5-4 and TRBJ1-2 gives the full variable domain: ETGVTQSPTHLIKTRGQQVTLRCSSQSGHNTVSWYQQALGQGPQFIFQYYREEENGRGNFPPRFSGLQFPNYSSELNVNALELDDSALYLCASSGDRRGYTFGSGTRLTVV.

This clone has just a few counts. The chain links TRBV9 to TRBJ1-6, with D maybe TRBD1 (5 bases). Trimming removed 0 bases from V and 14 bases from J, with 15 bases in between. Germline CDR1 SGDLS, CDR2 YYNGEE. CDR3 length: 14 residues. The CDR3 nucleotides read TGTGCCAGCAGCGTAGGGAACAGGTCTCCATCCCTCCACTTT. This codes for CASSVGNRSPSLHF.

The V call is TRBV19, the J call TRBJ1-2; TRBD1 is a possible D gene (6 bases). Trimming took 4 bases from V and 1 from J, leaving 16 bases between them. The germline V gene encodes CDR1 LNHDA and CDR2 SQIVND (reference sequence). The length of the CDR3 is 16 residues. The CDR3 sequence is CASSTHNYRDNYGYTF. As DNA, the CDR3 is TGTGCCAGTAGTACCCATAACTACAGGGATAACTATGGCTACACCTTC. The full variable domain, in which reference TRBV19 and TRBJ1-2 provide the parts outside the CDR3, is DGGITQSPKYLFRKEGQNVTLSCEQNLNHDAMYWYRQDPGQGLRLIYYSQIVNDFQKGDIAEGYSVSREKKESFPLTVTSAQKNPTAFYLCASSTHNYRDNYGYTFGSGTRLTVV.

The chain joins TRBV11-2 to TRBJ1-1; the D is unclear. Trimming took 5 bases from V and 0 from J, leaving 16 bases between them. CDR1 and CDR2 (germline): SGHAT, FQNNGV. CDR3 length: 16 amino acids. The CDR3 DNA sequence: TGTGCCAGCAGCCCTTGGCGGCGGGCCATGAACACTGAAGCTTTCTTT. Encoded protein: CASSPWRRAMNTEAFF.

The rearrangement links TRBV30 to TRBJ1-6, with D possibly matching TRBD1 (5 bases). Germline V gene sequence: CDR1 GTSNPN, CDR2 SVGIG (reference sequence). The CDR3 is made up of 17 amino acids. V gave up 0 bases and J gave up 0 bases, with 12 bases separating them. The CDR3 bases are TGTGCCTGGAGTGTACGGGGGAGGACCTCCTATAATTCACCCCTCCACTTT. As protein: CAWSVRGRTSYNSPLHF. Based on the CDR3 plus reference TRBV30 and TRBJ1-6, the full variable domain is SQTIHQWPATLVQPVGSPLSLECTVEGTSNPNLYWYRQAAGRGLQLLFYSVGIGQISSEVPQNLSASRPQDRQFILSSKKLLLSDSGFYLCAWSVRGRTSYNSPLHFGNGTRLTVT.

V gene TRBV5-1 combines with J gene TRBJ1-2; D call uncertain. The CDR3 is made up of 14 amino acids. Germline values: CDR1 SGHRS, CDR2 YFSETQ. Trimming left V 4 bases short and J 2 bases short, with 12 bases between. CDR3 residues: CASSGATGNYGYTF. CDR3 nucleotide sequence: TGCGCCAGCAGCGGAGCGACGGGAAACTATGGCTACACCTTC.

This chain joins TRBV5-6 and TRBJ2-3; TRBD2 matches 10 bases. Germline CDR1 reads SGHDT; CDR2 reads YYEEEE. The CDR3 spans 15 residues. V gave up 2 bases and J gave up 7 bases; unmatched junction bases: 7. Here the CDR3 DNA reads TGTGCCAGCAGCTTAGAACTAGCGGGAACTTATACGCAGTATTTT. Translation gives CASSLELAGTYTQYF.

This chain links TRBV19 with TRBJ2-3; D might be TRBD2 (5 bases). This CDR3 region has 16 residues. Trimming removed 5 bases from V and 1 base from J, with 16 bases in between. Germline V CDR1 and CDR2: LNHDA, SQIVND (reference sequence). The CDR3 is CASSGGPEDRTDTQYF. In nucleotides, the CDR3 is TGTGCCAGTAGTGGAGGCCCAGAAGACCGCACAGATACGCAGTATTTT.

The chain employs TRBV5-1 and TRBJ2-3, with TRBD2 matching over 11 bases. The germline V gene has CDR1 SGHRS and CDR2 YFSETQ. The ends lost 0 bases at V and 3 bases at J; junction bases unmatched: 3. This CDR3 contains 16 residues. The CDR3 nucleotides are TGCGCCAGCAGCTTGGAGGTAGCGGGGGGGACAGATACGCAGTATTTT. Protein sequence: CASSLEVAGGTDTQYF.

The chain joins TRBV7-2 to TRBJ1-1, with TRBD1 identical over 8 bases. Germline-derived CDR1 and CDR2 are SGHTA and FQGNSA. CDR3 length: 13 amino acids. V lost 1 base and J lost 12; bases outside the gene matches: 7. CDR3 residues: CASSLEGRTGPFF. The CDR3 coding sequence is TGTGCCAGCAGCTTAGAGGGTAGGACAGGGCCTTTCTTT.

This chain links TRBV6-6 with TRBJ1-1; 7 bases are shared with TRBD1. CDR1 is MNHNY, CDR2 SVGAGI, per germline (reference sequence). V lost 5 bases and J lost 4; bases outside the gene matches: 10. The CDR3 has 15 amino acids. Written as DNA, the CDR3 is TGTGCCAGCAGTCGAGGGACAGTGAGGGGCACTGAAGCTTTCTTT. The encoded protein is CASSRGTVRGTEAFF.

This rearrangement joins TRBV5-1 to TRBJ1-2, with 9 positions matching TRBD1. Germline V CDR1 and CDR2: SGHRS, YFSETQ. After removal of 1 base from V and 8 bases from J, the junction contained 6 bases not matched to a gene. This CDR3 spans 14 amino acids. The CDR3 reads CASSLPGQGGGYTF. CDR3 sequence (DNA): TGCGCCAGCAGCTTGCCGGGACAGGGTGGCGGCTACACCTTC.

The V gene is TRBV11-2, the J gene TRBJ2-2, with a tentative D call TRBD1 (5 bases). This CDR3 spans 15 amino acids. Germline assignment: CDR1 SGHAT and CDR2 FQNNGV. Trimming stripped 8 bases from V and 6 bases from J, with 19 bases between. In DNA, the CDR3 is TGTGCCAGCGCTCCCACAGGTTTGAGACCCGGGGAGCTGTTTTTT. Residues: CASAPTGLRPGELFF.

The chain joins TRBV4-1 to TRBJ2-7, with D tentatively TRBD2 (6 bases). There are 15 residues in the CDR3. CDR1 is MGHRA and CDR2 is YSYEKL in the germline V gene. V was clipped by 1 base and J by 2 bases, with 12 bases between them. The CDR3: CASSQVPSAPYEQYF. As DNA, the CDR3 is TGCGCCAGCAGCCAAGTCCCTAGCGCACCCTACGAGCAGTACTTC.

CDR3: CASSAQGILYSNQPQHF. For the CDR3, the DNA is TGTGCCAGCAGTGCTCAGGGAATCCTTTATAGCAATCAGCCCCAGCATTTT. This chain uses TRBV6-1 with TRBJ1-5, with D perhaps TRBD1 (5 bases). Germline CDR1 is MNHNS and CDR2 is SASEGT. This CDR3 has 17 residues. Deletions cut 4 bases from V and 0 bases from J, with 16 bases between.

The chain joins TRBV7-9 to TRBJ2-2; 7 bases line up with TRBD2. Looked up from germline, CDR1 is SEHNR and CDR2 is FQNEAQ (reference sequence). Germline trimming cut 5 bases from V and 7 bases from J; bases unmatched to any gene: 7. This CDR3 region has 14 residues. Written as DNA, the CDR3 is TGTGCCAGCAGCAACGCCTTAGCGGGCGGGGAGCTGTTTTTT. This sequence encodes CASSNALAGGELFF. Drawing the rest from reference TRBV7-9 and TRBJ2-2, the complete variable domain is DTGVSQNPRHKITKRGQNVTFRCDPISEHNRLYWYRQTLGQGPEFLTYFQNEAQLEKSRLLSDRFSAERPKGSFSTLEIQRTEQGDSAMYLCASSNALAGGELFFGEGSRLTVL.

The DNA of the CDR3 is TGTGCCAGCAGTGATCGAGGGGACAGCAATGAGCAGTTCTTC. Translation gives CASSDRGDSNEQFF. This chain uses TRBV6-4 with TRBJ2-1; 7 positions agree with TRBD1. CDR3 length equals 14 residues. Trimming removed 3 bases from V and 6 bases from J; junction bases left unmatched: 5. Germline-derived CDR1 and CDR2 are MRHNA and SNTAGT.

The V call is TRBV2, the J call TRBJ1-2; 8 nucleotides line up with TRBD1. The CDR3 totals 14 residues. The germline V gene encodes CDR1 SNHLY and CDR2 FYNNEI. V lost 4 bases to trimming and J lost 8 bases; unmatched junction nucleotides: 9. This CDR3 is CASSVFGTGDGYTF. In nucleotides, the CDR3 is TGTGCCAGCAGTGTTTTCGGGACAGGCGACGGCTACACCTTC. Full variable domain (outside the CDR3, taken from reference TRBV2 and TRBJ1-2): EPEVTQTPSHQVTQMGQEVILRCVPISNHLYFYWYRQILGQKVEFLVSFYNNEISEKSEIFDDQFSVERPDGSNFTLKIRSTKLEDSAMYFCASSVFGTGDGYTFGSGTRLTVV.

This chain connects TRBV5-1 to TRBJ2-5; D possibly corresponds to TRBD2 (5 bases). The germline CDR1 and CDR2 sequences are SGHRS and YFSETQ. The V end lost 0 bases, the J end lost 5 bases, and 8 bases lay between the germline ends. CDR3 length equals 13 residues. CDR3 DNA sequence: TGCGCCAGCAGCTTGGAATGGACTGAGACCCAGTACTTC. Translated: CASSLEWTETQYF.

The rearrangement uses TRBV2 and TRBJ1-6; 8 bases map to TRBD1. This CDR3 has 15 amino acids. V dropped 4 bases and J dropped 6; count of bases not matched to a gene: 5. Germline V gene data show CDR1 as SNHLY and CDR2 as FYNNEI. CDR3 DNA sequence: TGTGCCAGCAGTGCGGACAGGGTCGGTAATTCACCCCTCCACTTT. This translates into CASSADRVGNSPLHF.